The rows below give T cell receptor beta chains drawn from one sample of a study of neurological immune-mediated disorders. TCRdb re-derived calls from the 5' RACE reads in MiXCR, one entry per CDR3 protein. Of 25,000 to 35,000 distinct CDR3 sequences detected, around 4.5% appear once; the ten largest clones hold approximately 22%. The sample taken for sequencing was PBMCs. Receptors were obtained from a young man in good health. CDR3s include the opening cysteine and the closing phenylalanine or tryptophan. Each record gives: D gene, clone size, V gene, J gene, CDR3 protein, CDR3 DNA. D genes are given only for firm matches. Not every row has a clone size; where given, it reads once, few, many or a size class.

D gene: .; clone size: .; V gene: TRBV2; J gene: TRBJ2-2; CDR3 protein: CASSEALWGARTGELFF; CDR3 DNA: TGTGCCAGCAGTGAAGCGCTTTGGGGGGCGCGAACCGGGGAGCTGTTTTTT
D gene: .; clone size: many; V gene: TRBV25-1; J gene: TRBJ1-2; CDR3 protein: CASSEYGENYGYTF; CDR3 DNA: TGTGCCAGCAGTGAATATGGGGAAAACTATGGCTACACCTTC
D gene: TRBD1; clone size: many; V gene: TRBV5-1; J gene: TRBJ2-7; CDR3 protein: CASSFDREEYEQYF; CDR3 DNA: TGCGCCAGCAGTTTTGACAGGGAAGAATACGAGCAGTACTTC
D gene: TRBD2; clone size: many; V gene: TRBV5-1; J gene: TRBJ2-2; CDR3 protein: CASSGGGANTGELFF; CDR3 DNA: TGCGCCAGCAGCGGCGGGGGGGCGAACACCGGGGAGCTGTTTTTT
D gene: .; clone size: once; V gene: TRBV20-1; J gene: TRBJ1-2; CDR3 protein: CSASQANYGYTF; CDR3 DNA: TGCAGTGCTAGTCAGGCTAACTATGGCTACACCTTC
D gene: .; clone size: many; V gene: TRBV3-1; J gene: TRBJ2-1; CDR3 protein: CASSQDQGQLYNEQFF; CDR3 DNA: TGTGCCAGCAGCCAAGATCAAGGGCAGTTGTACAATGAGCAGTTCTTC
D gene: .; clone size: many; V gene: TRBV20-1; J gene: TRBJ1-2; CDR3 protein: CSARGSWIFYGYTF; CDR3 DNA: TGCAGTGCTAGAGGGTCCTGGATATTCTATGGCTACACCTTC
D gene: .; clone size: many; V gene: TRBV19; J gene: TRBJ2-7; CDR3 protein: CASEDSTYEQYF; CDR3 DNA: TGTGCCAGTGAGGACAGCACCTACGAGCAGTACTTC
D gene: TRBD1; clone size: many; V gene: TRBV4-3; J gene: TRBJ2-3; CDR3 protein: CASSRTGAGDTQYF; CDR3 DNA: TGCGCCAGCAGTCGGACAGGGGCCGGGGATACGCAGTATTTT
D gene: .; clone size: many; V gene: TRBV5-5; J gene: TRBJ2-1; CDR3 protein: CASSSTDSSYNEQFF; CDR3 DNA: TGTGCCAGCAGCTCGACGGACTCCTCCTACAATGAGCAGTTCTTC
D gene: .; clone size: many; V gene: TRBV4-1; J gene: TRBJ2-4; CDR3 protein: CASSQPLRQNIQYF; CDR3 DNA: TGCGCCAGCAGCCAGCCCCTTCGACAAAACATTCAGTACTTC
D gene: .; clone size: many; V gene: TRBV5-6; J gene: TRBJ1-6; CDR3 protein: CASSLGGSSYNSPLHF; CDR3 DNA: TGTGCCAGCAGCTTGGGGGGTAGCTCCTATAATTCACCCCTCCACTTT
D gene: TRBD1; clone size: .; V gene: TRBV30; J gene: TRBJ2-6; CDR3 protein: CAWRGFRTGTFSGANVLTF; CDR3 DNA: TGTGCCTGGAGGGGGTTCCGGACAGGGACTTTTTCTGGGGCCAACGTCCTGACTTTC
D gene: .; clone size: few; V gene: TRBV20-1; J gene: TRBJ1-1; CDR3 protein: CSAREGNLNTEAFF; CDR3 DNA: TGCAGTGCTAGAGAAGGGAACCTGAACACTGAAGCTTTCTTT
D gene: TRBD1; clone size: many; V gene: TRBV27; J gene: TRBJ1-5; CDR3 protein: CASSSPGQGGNQPQHF; CDR3 DNA: TGTGCCAGCAGTTCCCCCGGGCAGGGGGGTAATCAGCCCCAGCATTTT
D gene: .; clone size: many; V gene: TRBV5-1; J gene: TRBJ2-1; CDR3 protein: CASSFQNEQFF; CDR3 DNA: TGCGCCAGCAGCTTCCAAAATGAGCAGTTCTTC
D gene: .; clone size: many; V gene: TRBV5-1; J gene: TRBJ1-5; CDR3 protein: CASSLAPGRESQHF; CDR3 DNA: TGCGCCAGCAGCTTGGCGCCAGGCCGCGAGTCCCAGCATTTT
D gene: .; clone size: many; V gene: TRBV20-1; J gene: TRBJ2-5; CDR3 protein: CSASGADRETQYF; CDR3 DNA: TGCAGTGCTAGCGGGGCTGATAGGGAGACCCAGTACTTC
D gene: TRBD2; clone size: many; V gene: TRBV6-4; J gene: TRBJ2-3; CDR3 protein: CASSATSGGTDTQYF; CDR3 DNA: TGTGCCAGCAGTGCGACTAGCGGGGGCACAGATACGCAGTATTTT
D gene: TRBD2; clone size: many; V gene: TRBV18; J gene: TRBJ2-3; CDR3 protein: CASSPGTSGGADTQYF; CDR3 DNA: TGTGCCAGCTCACCCGGGACTAGCGGGGGGGCAGATACGCAGTATTTT
D gene: TRBD1; clone size: many; V gene: TRBV7-9; J gene: TRBJ2-6; CDR3 protein: CASSLRQGATGANVLTF; CDR3 DNA: TGTGCCAGCAGCTTACGACAGGGGGCGACTGGGGCCAACGTCCTGACTTTC
D gene: TRBD2; clone size: medium-sized; V gene: TRBV4-2; J gene: TRBJ2-1; CDR3 protein: CASSPLTGLAGVGEQFF; CDR3 DNA: TGTGCCAGCAGCCCTTTAACGGGGCTAGCGGGGGTAGGTGAGCAGTTCTTC
D gene: .; clone size: many; V gene: TRBV29-1; J gene: TRBJ2-5; CDR3 protein: CSVGLRETQYF; CDR3 DNA: TGCAGCGTTGGCCTTAGAGAGACCCAGTACTTC